The T cell receptor (beta chain) under discussion was sequenced for a study of blood T cell repertoires in COVID-19. Study-level information: T cells, B-cell-depleted T cells, or PBMCs provided the cDNA or gDNA that served as material.

This CDR3 has 13 residues. Germline V CDR1 and CDR2: SEHNR, FQNEAQ (reference sequence). With V trimmed by 6 bases and J by 12 bases, 9 bases remained unmatched. TCRdb's table, derived via immunoSEQ multiplex PCR, lists solely in-frame clones and lacks some. Of approximately 200,000 clones listed, about 88% are singletons. The genes are TRBV7-9 and TRBJ2-4, with TRBD1 identical over 9 bases. This receptor was taken from a woman in her 30s with active or convalescent COVID-19. The sequencing input was peripheral blood. The CDR3: CASSLQGATGQYF. The CDR3 region has the DNA TGTGCCAGCAGTCTACAGGGGGCAACTGGTCAGTACTTC.